The next 27 T cell receptor beta chains were all read from a single sample in a study of blood T cell repertoires in COVID-19. Profiled with immunoSEQ multiplex PCR; TCRdb holds only in-frame clones, not every one. The data hold some 150,000 clones, with just under 90% observed a single time. Sequencing was done on a sample of peripheral blood. The receptor set was obtained from a woman aged 40 to 50 with acute or convalescent COVID-19.

This clone was counted a single time. V and J are TRBV25-1 and TRBJ1-1; 12 nucleotides line up with TRBD1. This CDR3 is 16 amino acids long. The V gene's germline CDR1 is MGHDK and CDR2 SYGVNS. J lost 4 bases, V lost 8 bases, and 11 bases had no gene match. CDR3 loop: CASVGGQGATPTEAFF. CDR3 DNA: TGTGCCAGCGTGGGGGGACAGGGGGCTACCCCCACTGAAGCTTTCTTT.

This chain uses TRBV5-5 with TRBJ2-3; no reliable D call. The CDR3 has 15 amino acids. Looked up from germline, CDR1 is SGHKS and CDR2 is YYEKEE (reference sequence). Trimming left V 3 bases short and J 1 base short, with 12 bases between. The CDR3 coding sequence is TGTGCCAGCAGCTCACTACCCTTGGGCACAGATACGCAGTATTTT. It yields the protein CASSSLPLGTDTQYF.

CDR3 coding DNA: TGTGCCATCCACCCGGGGGTGGGGGTGGGACTCGAAGCTTTCTTT. Residues: CAIHPGVGVGLEAFF. The chain combines TRBV10-3 with TRBJ1-1; TRBD1 might be the D (5 bases). CDR1 is ENHRY, CDR2 SYGVKD, per germline. The CDR3 totals 15 residues. The V end was cut by 8 bases, the J end by 8 bases, with 24 bases between.

The genes are TRBV19 and TRBJ1-1; D call uncertain. CDR3 length: 13 amino acids. Germline V gives CDR1 LNHDA, CDR2 SQIVND (reference sequence). Trimming stripped 4 bases from V and 8 bases from J, with 14 bases between. Written as DNA, the CDR3 is TGTGCCAGTAGTACCCTAGACCGGCAGGAAGCTTTCTTT. It specifies CASSTLDRQEAFF.

This chain joins TRBV29-1 and TRBJ1-3; 7 bases fit TRBD1. In germline, CDR1 is SQVTM, CDR2 ANQGSEA. There are 16 residues in the CDR3. The V gene end was trimmed by 1 base and the J gene end by 3 bases; junction bases not matched to a gene: 9. CDR3 region: CSVEAQPTGDGNTIYF. In DNA, the CDR3 is TGCAGCGTTGAAGCCCAGCCTACAGGGGATGGAAACACCATATATTTT. Full variable domain (remainder filled in from reference TRBV29-1 and TRBJ1-3): SAVISQKPSRDICQRGTSLTIQCQVDSQVTMMFWYRQQPGQSLTLIATANQGSEATYESGFVIDKFPISRPNLTFSTLTVSNMSPEDSSIYLCSVEAQPTGDGNTIYFGEGSWLTVV.

The V call is TRBV6-2 or TRBV6-3, the J call TRBJ2-3, with 11 bases aligning to TRBD1. The CDR3 contains 17 residues. Germline lookup yields CDR1 MNHEY and CDR2 SVGEGT. The J segment lost 4 bases and the V segment lost 2 bases, leaving 8 bases of the junction unmatched. The CDR3 DNA sequence: TGTGCCAGCAGTTACAGGATAGGACAGGGGGCGTCAGATACGCAGTATTTT. This gives the protein CASSYRIGQGASDTQYF.

The gene calls are TRBV28 and TRBJ1-1; D is unclear. The CDR3 totals 16 residues. Trimming shortened V by 5 bases and J by 1 base, and 17 bases separated the two germline ends. CDR1 and CDR2 (germline): MDHEN, SYDVKM. The CDR3 loop is CASSPPGGRGNTEAFF. CDR3 bases: TGTGCCAGCAGTCCCCCGGGAGGGCGAGGGAACACTGAAGCTTTCTTT.

The V and J genes are TRBV2 and TRBJ1-2, with a weak D call TRBD1 (5 bases). Trimming pared 6 bases from V and 6 bases from J, leaving 20 bases between. Germline CDR1 SNHLY, CDR2 FYNNEI. The CDR3 sequence is 15 residues long. The CDR3 nucleotides are TGTGCCAGCAGCACGGATCGAGGGACTTCTAATGGCTACACCTTC. It encodes CASSTDRGTSNGYTF.

V is TRBV30 and J is TRBJ2-1, with unresolved D. The length of the CDR3 is 10 residues. The ends were cut back, 2 bases at V and 6 bases at J, with 2 bases in the middle. Per germline, CDR1 GTSNPN and CDR2 SVGIG (reference sequence). The CDR3 here is CAWSLNEQFF. The CDR3, as DNA: TGTGCCTGGAGTCTCAATGAGCAGTTCTTC.

This chain joins TRBV27 and TRBJ1-1; TRBD1 matches 8 bases. CDR1 MNHEY and CDR2 SMNVEV come from the germline V gene (reference sequence). Unmatched junction bases numbered 4, after V lost 6 bases and J lost 1 base. This CDR3 has 14 amino acids. CDR3 nucleotides: TGTGCCAGCAGGTGGGGGACAGGGAACACTGAAGCTTTCTTT. Amino acids: CASRWGTGNTEAFF.

The CDR3 DNA is TGTGCCAGCAGCGTGAGGGCGGGAGGAGAAAAACTGTTTTTT. It specifies CASSVRAGGEKLFF. This chain connects TRBV5-8 to TRBJ1-4; D is uncertain. In germline, CDR1 is SGHTS, CDR2 YDEGEE. This CDR3 contains 14 residues. V shed 4 bases and J shed 8 bases, with 15 bases lying between them.

The V call is TRBV4-1, the J call TRBJ2-1, with TRBD1 matching over 8 bases. There are 16 residues in the CDR3. The ends lost 4 bases at V and 0 bases at J; junction bases unmatched: 5. The germline CDR1 and CDR2 sequences are MGHRA and YSYEKL. CDR3: CASSPGQGFSYNEQFF. The DNA for the CDR3 is TGCGCCAGCAGCCCAGGACAGGGATTCTCCTACAATGAGCAGTTCTTC.

The chain carries TRBV9 and TRBJ1-6; 10 nucleotides agree with TRBD1. V dropped 5 bases and J dropped 10; count of bases not matched to a gene: 6. This CDR3 spans 14 amino acids. Germline-derived CDR1 and CDR2 are SGDLS and YYNGEE. DNA of the CDR3: TGTGCCAGCAGTTCCGGGACAGGGGACTCACCCCTCCACTTT. This codes for CASSSGTGDSPLHF.

This clone was seen a single time. V gene TRBV27 combines with J gene TRBJ1-1, with TRBD1 matching over 10 bases. V trimming: 6 bases; J trimming: 4 bases; junction bases outside the gene matches: 5. This CDR3 is built from 14 residues. CDR1 and CDR2 from the germline V gene are MNHEY and SMNVEV (reference sequence). The CDR3 here is CASSLDRGPTEAFF. The CDR3 DNA follows: TGTGCCAGCAGCCTTGACAGGGGGCCCACTGAAGCTTTCTTT.

The chain is built from TRBV7-2 and TRBJ1-2; 8 positions match TRBD1. The V gene end was trimmed by 5 bases and the J gene end by 5 bases; junction bases not matched to a gene: 4. The germline gives CDR1 SGHTA, CDR2 FQGNSA. This CDR3 has 13 residues. The CDR3 loop is CASSPTGGYGYTF. The CDR3 bases are TGTGCCAGCAGCCCAACAGGGGGATATGGCTACACCTTC.

CDR3 amino acids: CASSHSGRSSYEQYF. CDR3 in DNA: TGTGCCAGCAGCCATAGCGGGAGGAGCTCCTACGAGCAGTACTTC. The V and J genes are TRBV3-1 (or the pseudogene TRBV3-2) and TRBJ2-7, with TRBD2 matching 10 bases. CDR1 and CDR2 (germline): LGHDT, YNNKEL (reference sequence). The V segment lost 3 bases and the J segment 0 bases; nucleotides outside the gene matches: 2. This CDR3 has 15 amino acids.

The chain employs TRBV27 and TRBJ2-7; 15 positions match TRBD2. With 2 bases clipped from V and 2 bases from J, the junction kept 7 bases outside the gene matches. CDR3 size: 18 residues. Germline V gene lookup returns CDR1 MNHEY and CDR2 SMNVEV (reference sequence). The CDR3 sequence is CASSLLGTSGRIPYEQYF. CDR3 bases: TGTGCCAGCAGTTTACTAGGGACTAGCGGGAGGATCCCCTACGAGCAGTACTTC.

CDR3 residues: CASSYGLAGLYEQYF. In DNA form, the CDR3 reads TGTGCCAGCAGCTACGGACTAGCGGGACTATACGAGCAGTACTTC. This chain links TRBV7-3 with TRBJ2-7, with 12 nucleotides matching TRBD2. The germline gives CDR1 SGHTA, CDR2 FQGTGA. CDR3 length: 15 amino acids. With V trimmed by 4 bases and J by 4 bases, 5 bases remained unmatched.

The chain combines TRBV2 with TRBJ1-5, with a possible D match to TRBD1 (6 bases). The CDR3 totals 15 residues. Germline lookup yields CDR1 SNHLY and CDR2 FYNNEI. Trimming stripped 7 bases from V and 2 bases from J, with 15 bases between. CDR3 nucleotides: TGTGCCAGCAATCCACAGGGTCCGGGCAATCAGCCCCAGCATTTT. It yields the protein CASNPQGPGNQPQHF.

At least ten counts were recorded for this clone. V gene TRBV9 combines with J gene TRBJ1-1; 8 bases match TRBD1. Germline CDR1 SGDLS, CDR2 YYNGEE. There are 14 residues in the CDR3. Germline trimming cut 4 bases from V and 4 bases from J; bases unmatched to any gene: 6. The CDR3: CASSQAGGSTEAFF. CDR3 bases: TGTGCCAGCAGCCAAGCAGGGGGCTCCACTGAAGCTTTCTTT.

The V and J genes are TRBV6-5 and TRBJ1-5; 7 bases fit TRBD1. This CDR3 is built from 15 residues. The ends lost 7 bases at V and 7 bases at J; junction bases unmatched: 13. Looked up from germline, CDR1 is MNHEY and CDR2 is SVGAGI. Here the CDR3 reads CASTAPTGREQPQHF. CDR3 nucleotide sequence: TGTGCCAGCACCGCCCCGACAGGGCGGGAACAGCCCCAGCATTTT.

The chain links TRBV3-1 (or the pseudogene TRBV3-2) to TRBJ2-1; the match to TRBD2 covers 7 bases. This CDR3 has 18 amino acids. The V gene's germline CDR1 is LGHDT and CDR2 YNNKEL (reference sequence). With V trimmed by 2 bases and J by 5 bases, 15 bases remained unmatched. In DNA, the CDR3 is TGTGCCAGCAGCCAAATGGGGGGGGATGGTATGGTCCACAATGAGCAGTTCTTC. Its protein is CASSQMGGDGMVHNEQFF.

This chain uses TRBV29-1 with TRBJ2-2, with TRBD1 as a possible D gene (6 bases). Trimming shortened V by 3 bases and J by 3 bases, and 11 bases separated the two germline ends. The V gene's germline CDR1 is SQVTM and CDR2 ANQGSEA. This CDR3 spans 14 amino acids. This CDR3 reads CSVEAGVYTGELFF. Here the CDR3 DNA reads TGCAGCGTTGAGGCAGGGGTGTACACCGGGGAGCTGTTTTTT.

The DNA for the CDR3 is TGTGCCAGCAGCTTGGGACATAGCAATCAGCCCCAGCATTTT. Translated, it gives CASSLGHSNQPQHF. The gene calls are TRBV5-8 and TRBJ1-5; D is undetermined. Trimming shortened V by 0 bases and J by 0 bases, and 4 bases separated the two germline ends. CDR1 and CDR2 (germline): SGHTS, YDEGEE. This CDR3 contains 14 residues.

Here the CDR3 reads CASGPNPWEGPQHF. The CDR3 region has the DNA TGTGCCAGCGGGCCAAATCCTTGGGAGGGACCCCAGCATTTT. V gene TRBV19 combines with J gene TRBJ1-5, with D hard to call. The V end lost 9 bases, the J end lost 10 bases, and 22 bases lay between the germline ends. CDR1 LNHDA and CDR2 SQIVND come from the germline V gene (reference sequence). This CDR3 spans 14 amino acids.

The gene calls are TRBV5-1 and TRBJ1-5; TRBD1 aligns across 9 bases. With V trimmed by 5 bases and J by 5 bases, 5 bases remained unmatched. The V gene's germline CDR1 is SGHRS and CDR2 YFSETQ. This CDR3 contains 14 residues. CDR3 protein: CASSERQGDQPQHF. CDR3 nucleotide sequence: TGCGCCAGCAGTGAAAGACAGGGGGATCAGCCCCAGCATTTT.

This chain uses TRBV2 with TRBJ2-1; TRBD2 agrees at 8 bases. CDR1 SNHLY and CDR2 FYNNEI come from the germline V gene. The CDR3 has 15 amino acids. Trimming cost V 4 bases and J 4 bases; bases outside gene matches: 6. Here the CDR3 DNA reads TGTGCCAGCAGTGTGGATAGCGGGATATACAATGAGCAGTTCTTC. This translates into CASSVDSGIYNEQFF.